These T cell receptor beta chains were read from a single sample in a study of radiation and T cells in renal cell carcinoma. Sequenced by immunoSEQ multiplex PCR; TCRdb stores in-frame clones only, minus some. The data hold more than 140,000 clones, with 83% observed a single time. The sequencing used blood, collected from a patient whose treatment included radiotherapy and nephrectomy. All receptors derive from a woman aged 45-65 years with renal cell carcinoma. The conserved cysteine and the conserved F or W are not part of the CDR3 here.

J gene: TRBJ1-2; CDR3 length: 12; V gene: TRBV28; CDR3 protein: ASSFRDRAYGYT
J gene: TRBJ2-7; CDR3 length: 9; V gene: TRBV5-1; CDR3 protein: ASSEDYEQY
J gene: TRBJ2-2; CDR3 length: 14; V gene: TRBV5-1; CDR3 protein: ASSPSAGKGNGELF
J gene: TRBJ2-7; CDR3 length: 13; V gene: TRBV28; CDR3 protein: ASSLASPISYEQY
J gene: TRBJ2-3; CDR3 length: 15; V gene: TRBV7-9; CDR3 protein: ASSFAGGVQDTDTQY
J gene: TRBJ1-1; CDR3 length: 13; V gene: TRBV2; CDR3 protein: ASRTHRGGSTEAF
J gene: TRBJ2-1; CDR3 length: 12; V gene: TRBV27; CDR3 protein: ASTPGTPTSGEF
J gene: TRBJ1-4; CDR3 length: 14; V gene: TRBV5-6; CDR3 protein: ASSSGGWTTNEKLF
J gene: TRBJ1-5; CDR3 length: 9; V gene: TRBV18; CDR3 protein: ASTATGPQH
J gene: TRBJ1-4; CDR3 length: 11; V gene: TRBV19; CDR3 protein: ASNRPANEKLF
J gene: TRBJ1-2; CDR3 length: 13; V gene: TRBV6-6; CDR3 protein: ASSDAGTGVLGYT
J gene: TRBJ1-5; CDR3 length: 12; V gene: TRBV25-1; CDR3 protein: ASSLTGSNQPQH
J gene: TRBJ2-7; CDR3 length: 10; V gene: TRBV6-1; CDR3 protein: ASSGLNYEQY
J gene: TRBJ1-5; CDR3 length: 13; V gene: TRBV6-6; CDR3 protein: ASSQDRRSNQPQH
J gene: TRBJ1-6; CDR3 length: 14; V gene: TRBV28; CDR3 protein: ASSLWDSLMNSPLH
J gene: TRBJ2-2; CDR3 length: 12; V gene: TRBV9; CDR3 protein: ASSGRGITGELF
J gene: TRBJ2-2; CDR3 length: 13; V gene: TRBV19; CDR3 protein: ASSLLGGETGELF